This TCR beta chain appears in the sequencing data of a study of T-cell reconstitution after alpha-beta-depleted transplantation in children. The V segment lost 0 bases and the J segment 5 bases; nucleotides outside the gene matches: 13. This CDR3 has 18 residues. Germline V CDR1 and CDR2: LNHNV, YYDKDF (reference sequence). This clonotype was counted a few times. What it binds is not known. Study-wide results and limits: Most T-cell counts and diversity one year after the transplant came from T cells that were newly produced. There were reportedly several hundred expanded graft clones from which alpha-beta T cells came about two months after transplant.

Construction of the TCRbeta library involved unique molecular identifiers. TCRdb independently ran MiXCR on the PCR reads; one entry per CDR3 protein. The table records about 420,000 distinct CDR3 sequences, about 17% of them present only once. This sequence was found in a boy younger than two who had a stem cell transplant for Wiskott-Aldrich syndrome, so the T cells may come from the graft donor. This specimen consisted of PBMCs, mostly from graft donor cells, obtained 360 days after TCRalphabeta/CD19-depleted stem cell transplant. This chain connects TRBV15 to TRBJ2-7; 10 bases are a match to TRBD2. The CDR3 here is CATSRDYWPSGRSHEQYF. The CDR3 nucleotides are TGTGCCACCAGCAGAGATTATTGGCCTAGCGGGAGATCCCACGAGCAGTACTTC.